Described below is a single TCR beta chain sequence and its context. Other DNA sequences in this sample translate to the same CDR3. Sequencing was performed with immunoSEQ multiplex PCR; in TCRdb, only in-frame clones are kept and a portion is missing. The table has about 250,000 clones, more than 65% seen once. The sample originates from a study of control samples from healthy donors and cancer patients. Sequencing input: PBMCs. This receptor was obtained from a woman aged 60-70 years with lung cancer.

The CDR3 loop reads CASSPSEEKLFF. CDR3 bases: TGTGCCAGCTCACCAAGTGAGGAAAAACTGTTTTTT. The rearrangement joins TRBV18 to TRBJ1-4; unclear D gene. Looked up from germline, CDR1 is KGHSH and CDR2 is LQKENI. This CDR3 region has 12 residues. V dropped 2 bases and J dropped 8 bases, with 6 bases sitting between them.